This T cell receptor beta chain was documented in a study of cytomegalovirus exposure and HLA in healthy donors. This CDR3 is built from 10 residues. V lost 10 bases and J lost 8, with 11 bases in between. Study-wide results and caveats: In a later analysis, across HLA loci, associated TCR counts were highest for DRB1, lowest for HLA-C.

Notes on this clone: Its antigen is unknown.

With 60 Vbeta and 13 Jbeta primers, the PCR was carried out. The method was immunoSEQ multiplex PCR; TCRdb's version includes in-frame clones alone and lacks a portion of them. Of some 110,000 clones listed, over 60% are singletons. The clonotype originates from a man in his sixties in good health and CMV-seropositive. Sample: PBMCs. The rearrangement joins TRBV6-7 to TRBJ1-2; D is ambiguous. TRBV6-7 is sorted into the ORF group, with uncertain function. CDR3 amino acids: CANPTKGYTF. In DNA, the CDR3 is TGTGCCAACCCGACAAAGGGCTACACCTTC.